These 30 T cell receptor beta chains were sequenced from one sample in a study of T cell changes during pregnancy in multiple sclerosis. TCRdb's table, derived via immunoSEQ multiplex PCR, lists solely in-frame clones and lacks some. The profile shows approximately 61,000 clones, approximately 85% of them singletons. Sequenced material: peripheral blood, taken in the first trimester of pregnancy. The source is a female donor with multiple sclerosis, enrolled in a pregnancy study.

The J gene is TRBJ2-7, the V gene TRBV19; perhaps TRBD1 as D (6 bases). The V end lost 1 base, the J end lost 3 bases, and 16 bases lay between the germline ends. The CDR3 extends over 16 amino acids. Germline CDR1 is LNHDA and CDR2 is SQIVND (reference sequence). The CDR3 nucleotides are TGTGCCAGTAGTATAGTGGCGAGCCGGACAGACTACGAGCAGTACTTC. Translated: CASSIVASRTDYEQYF. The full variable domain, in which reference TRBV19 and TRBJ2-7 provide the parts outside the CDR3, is DGGITQSPKYLFRKEGQNVTLSCEQNLNHDAMYWYRQDPGQGLRLIYYSQIVNDFQKGDIAEGYSVSREKKESFPLTVTSAQKNPTAFYLCASSIVASRTDYEQYFGPGTRLTVT.

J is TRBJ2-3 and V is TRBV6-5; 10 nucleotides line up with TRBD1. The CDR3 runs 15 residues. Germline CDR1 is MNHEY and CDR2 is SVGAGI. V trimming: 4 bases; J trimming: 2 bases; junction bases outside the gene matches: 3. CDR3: CASSSTGGTTDTQYF. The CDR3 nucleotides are TGTGCCAGCAGTTCGACAGGGGGCACCACAGATACGCAGTATTTT.

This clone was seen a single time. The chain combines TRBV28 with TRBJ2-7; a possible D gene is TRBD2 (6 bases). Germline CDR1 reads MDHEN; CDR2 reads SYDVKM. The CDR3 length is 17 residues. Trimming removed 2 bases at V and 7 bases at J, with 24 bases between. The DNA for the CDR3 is TGTGCCAGCAGTTTAGGATTTGGCGCGGGACGGCGTGGTGAGCAGTACTTC. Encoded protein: CASSLGFGAGRRGEQYF.

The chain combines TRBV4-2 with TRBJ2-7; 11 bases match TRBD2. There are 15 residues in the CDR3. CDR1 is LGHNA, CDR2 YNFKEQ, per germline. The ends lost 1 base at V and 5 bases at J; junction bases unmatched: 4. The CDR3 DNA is TGTGCCAGCAGCCAAGTGACTAGCGGGGAGGACGAGCAGTACTTC. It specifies CASSQVTSGEDEQYF.

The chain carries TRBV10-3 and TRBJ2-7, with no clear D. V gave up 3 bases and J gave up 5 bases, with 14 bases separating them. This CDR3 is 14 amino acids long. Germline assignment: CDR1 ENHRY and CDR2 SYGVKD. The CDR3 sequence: CAISEQSSVDEQYF. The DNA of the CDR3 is TGTGCCATCAGTGAACAATCCAGCGTAGACGAGCAGTACTTC.

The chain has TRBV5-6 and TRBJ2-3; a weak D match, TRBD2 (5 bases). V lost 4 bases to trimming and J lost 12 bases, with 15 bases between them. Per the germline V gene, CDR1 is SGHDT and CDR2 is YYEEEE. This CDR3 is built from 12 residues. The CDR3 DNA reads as TGTGCCAGCAGCATGGCCTCCCCGGGACAGTATTTT. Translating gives CASSMASPGQYF.

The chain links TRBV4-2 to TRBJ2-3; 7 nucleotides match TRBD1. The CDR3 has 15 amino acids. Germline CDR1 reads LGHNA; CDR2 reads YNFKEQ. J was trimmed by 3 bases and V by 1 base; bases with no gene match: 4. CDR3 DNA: TGTGCCAGCAGCCAAGTTACAGGGGAGACAGATACGCAGTATTTT. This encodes CASSQVTGETDTQYF.

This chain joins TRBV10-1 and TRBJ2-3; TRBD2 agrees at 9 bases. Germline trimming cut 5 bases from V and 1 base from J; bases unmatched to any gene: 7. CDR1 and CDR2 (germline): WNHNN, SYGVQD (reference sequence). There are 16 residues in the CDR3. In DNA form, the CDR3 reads TGCGCCAGCAGTCCAATAGCGGGAGAGGGCACAGATACGCAGTATTTT. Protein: CASSPIAGEGTDTQYF.

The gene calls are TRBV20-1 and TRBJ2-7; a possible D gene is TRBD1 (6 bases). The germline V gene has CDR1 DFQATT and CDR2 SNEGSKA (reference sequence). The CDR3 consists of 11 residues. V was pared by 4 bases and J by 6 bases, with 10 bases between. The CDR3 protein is CSAMFRGEQYF. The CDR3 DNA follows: TGCAGTGCTATGTTCAGGGGCGAGCAGTACTTC.

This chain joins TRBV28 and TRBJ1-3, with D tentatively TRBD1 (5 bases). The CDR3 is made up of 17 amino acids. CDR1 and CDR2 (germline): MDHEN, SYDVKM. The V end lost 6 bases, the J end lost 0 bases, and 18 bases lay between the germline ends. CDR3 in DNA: TGTGCCAGCAGCCAGGGAGGTAGTTACCCCTCTGGAAACACCATATATTTT. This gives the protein CASSQGGSYPSGNTIYF.

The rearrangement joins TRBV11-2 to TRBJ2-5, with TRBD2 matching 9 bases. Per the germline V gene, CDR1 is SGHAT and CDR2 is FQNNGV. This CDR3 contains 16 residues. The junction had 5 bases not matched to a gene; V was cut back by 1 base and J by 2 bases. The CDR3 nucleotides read TGTGCCAGCAGCTTAGTTTCCCTAGCGGGGCAAGAGACCCAGTACTTC. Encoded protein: CASSLVSLAGQETQYF.

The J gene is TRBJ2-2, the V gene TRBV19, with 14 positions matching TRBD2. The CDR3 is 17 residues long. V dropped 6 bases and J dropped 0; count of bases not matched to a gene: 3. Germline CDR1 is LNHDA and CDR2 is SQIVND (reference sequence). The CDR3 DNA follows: TGTGCCAGTAGGGGACTAGCGGGAGCCACGAACACCGGGGAGCTGTTTTTT. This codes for CASRGLAGATNTGELFF. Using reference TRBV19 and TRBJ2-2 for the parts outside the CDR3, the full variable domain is DGGITQSPKYLFRKEGQNVTLSCEQNLNHDAMYWYRQDPGQGLRLIYYSQIVNDFQKGDIAEGYSVSREKKESFPLTVTSAQKNPTAFYLCASRGLAGATNTGELFFGEGSRLTVL.

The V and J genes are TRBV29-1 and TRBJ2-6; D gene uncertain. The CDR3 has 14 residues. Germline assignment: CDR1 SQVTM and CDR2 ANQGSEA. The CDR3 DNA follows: TGCCAGACAACACCTCCTCTCTGGGCCAACGTCCTGACTTTC. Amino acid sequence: CQTTPPLWANVLTF.

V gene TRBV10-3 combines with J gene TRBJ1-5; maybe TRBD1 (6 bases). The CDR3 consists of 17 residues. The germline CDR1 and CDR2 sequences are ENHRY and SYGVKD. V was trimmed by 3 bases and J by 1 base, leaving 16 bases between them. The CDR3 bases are TGTGCCATCAGTGACACAACACAGGGCTTGAGCAATCAGCCCCAGCATTTT. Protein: CAISDTTQGLSNQPQHF.

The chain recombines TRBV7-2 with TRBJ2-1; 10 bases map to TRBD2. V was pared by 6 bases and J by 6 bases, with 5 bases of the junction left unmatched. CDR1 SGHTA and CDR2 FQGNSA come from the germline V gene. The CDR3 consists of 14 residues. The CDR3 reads CASRTGTSVNEQFF. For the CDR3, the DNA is TGTGCCAGCAGGACGGGGACTAGCGTCAATGAGCAGTTCTTC.

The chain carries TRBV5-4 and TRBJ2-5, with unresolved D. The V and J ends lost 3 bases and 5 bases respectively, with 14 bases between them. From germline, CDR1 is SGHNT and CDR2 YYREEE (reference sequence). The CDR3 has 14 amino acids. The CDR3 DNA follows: TGTGCCAGCAGCTCAGGTCCCCCACGGGAGACCCAGTACTTC. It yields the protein CASSSGPPRETQYF.

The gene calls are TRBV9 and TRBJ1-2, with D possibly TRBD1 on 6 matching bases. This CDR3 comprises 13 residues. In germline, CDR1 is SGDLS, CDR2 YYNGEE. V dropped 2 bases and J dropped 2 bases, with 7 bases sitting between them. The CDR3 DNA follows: TGTGCCAGCAGCGTTGGGACAAACTATGGCTACACCTTC. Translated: CASSVGTNYGYTF.

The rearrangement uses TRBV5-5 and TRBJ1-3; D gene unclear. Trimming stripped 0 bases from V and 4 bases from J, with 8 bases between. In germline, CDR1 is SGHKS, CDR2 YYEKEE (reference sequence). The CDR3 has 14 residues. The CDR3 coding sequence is TGTGCCAGCAGCTTGGACAGTGGAGGAAACACCATATATTTT. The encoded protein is CASSLDSGGNTIYF. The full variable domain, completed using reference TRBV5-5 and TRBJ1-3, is DAGVTQSPTHLIKTRGQQVTLRCSPISGHKSVSWYQQVLGQGPQFIFQYYEKEERGRGNFPDRFSARQFPNYSSELNVNALLLGDSALYLCASSLDSGGNTIYFGEGSWLTVV.

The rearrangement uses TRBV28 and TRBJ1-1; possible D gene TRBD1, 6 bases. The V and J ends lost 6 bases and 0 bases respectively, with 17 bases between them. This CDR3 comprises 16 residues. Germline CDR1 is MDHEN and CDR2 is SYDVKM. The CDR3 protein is CASRVTGKGMNTEAFF. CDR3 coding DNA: TGTGCCAGCAGGGTGACAGGCAAGGGGATGAACACTGAAGCTTTCTTT.

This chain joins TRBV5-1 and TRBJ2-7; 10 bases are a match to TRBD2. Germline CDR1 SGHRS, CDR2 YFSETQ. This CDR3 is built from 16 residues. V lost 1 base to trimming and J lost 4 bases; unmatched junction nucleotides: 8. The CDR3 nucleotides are TGCGCCAGCAGCTTGTTTTCTAGCGGGAGTGCTTACGAGCAGTACTTC. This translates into CASSLFSSGSAYEQYF.

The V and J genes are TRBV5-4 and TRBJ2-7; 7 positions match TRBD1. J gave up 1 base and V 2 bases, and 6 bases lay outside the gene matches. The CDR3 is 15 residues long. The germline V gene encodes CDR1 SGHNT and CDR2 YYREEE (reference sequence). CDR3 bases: TGTGCCAGCAGCTTACTAACAGGGGAATCCTACGAGCAGTACTTC. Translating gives CASSLLTGESYEQYF.

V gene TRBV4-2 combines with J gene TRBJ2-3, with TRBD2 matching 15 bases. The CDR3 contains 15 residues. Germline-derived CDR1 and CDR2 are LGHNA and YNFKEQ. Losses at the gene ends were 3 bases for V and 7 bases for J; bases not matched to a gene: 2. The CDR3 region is CASSQGLAGGNTQYF. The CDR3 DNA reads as TGTGCCAGCAGCCAGGGACTAGCGGGAGGAAATACGCAGTATTTT.

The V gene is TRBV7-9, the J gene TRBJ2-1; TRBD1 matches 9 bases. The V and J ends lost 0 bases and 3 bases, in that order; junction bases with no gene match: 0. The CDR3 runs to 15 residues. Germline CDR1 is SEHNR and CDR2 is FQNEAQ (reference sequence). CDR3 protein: CASSLATGGYNEQFF. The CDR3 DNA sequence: TGTGCCAGCAGCTTAGCGACAGGGGGCTACAATGAGCAGTTCTTC.

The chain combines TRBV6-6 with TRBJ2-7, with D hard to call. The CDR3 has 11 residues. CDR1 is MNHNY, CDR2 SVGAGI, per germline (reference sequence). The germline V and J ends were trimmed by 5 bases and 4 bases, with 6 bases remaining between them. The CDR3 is CASSTIYEQYF. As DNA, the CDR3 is TGTGCCAGCAGTACAATATACGAGCAGTACTTC.

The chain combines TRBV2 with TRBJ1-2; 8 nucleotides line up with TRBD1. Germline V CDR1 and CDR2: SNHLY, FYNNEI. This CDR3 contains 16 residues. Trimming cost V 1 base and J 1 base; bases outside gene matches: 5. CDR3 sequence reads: CASSEVGQGGNYGYTF. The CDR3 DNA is TGTGCCAGCAGTGAAGTTGGACAGGGAGGTAACTATGGCTACACCTTC.

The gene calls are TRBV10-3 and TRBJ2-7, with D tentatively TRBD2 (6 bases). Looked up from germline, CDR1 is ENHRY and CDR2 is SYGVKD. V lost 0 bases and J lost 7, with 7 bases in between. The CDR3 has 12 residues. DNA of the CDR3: TGTGCCATCAGTGAGTCTGGGGGGGAGCAGTACTTC. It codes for CAISESGGEQYF.

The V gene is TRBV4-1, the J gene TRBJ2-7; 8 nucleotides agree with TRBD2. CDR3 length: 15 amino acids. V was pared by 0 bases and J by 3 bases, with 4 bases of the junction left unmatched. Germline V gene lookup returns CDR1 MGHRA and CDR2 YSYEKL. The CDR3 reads CASSQEAGARYEQYF. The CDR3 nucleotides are TGCGCCAGCAGCCAAGAAGCGGGAGCCCGCTACGAGCAGTACTTC.

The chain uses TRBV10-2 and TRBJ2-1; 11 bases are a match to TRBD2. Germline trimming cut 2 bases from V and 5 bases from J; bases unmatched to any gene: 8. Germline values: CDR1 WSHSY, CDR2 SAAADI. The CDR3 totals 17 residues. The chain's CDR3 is CASSEQWAGLADNEQFF. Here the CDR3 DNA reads TGCGCCAGCAGTGAGCAGTGGGCGGGACTAGCGGACAATGAGCAGTTCTTC.

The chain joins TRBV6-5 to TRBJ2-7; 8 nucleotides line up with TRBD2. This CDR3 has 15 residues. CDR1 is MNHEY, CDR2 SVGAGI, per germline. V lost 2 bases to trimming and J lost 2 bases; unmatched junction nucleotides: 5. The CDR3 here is CASSYTVAGPYEQYF. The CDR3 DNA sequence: TGTGCCAGCAGTTACACCGTAGCGGGACCCTACGAGCAGTACTTC.

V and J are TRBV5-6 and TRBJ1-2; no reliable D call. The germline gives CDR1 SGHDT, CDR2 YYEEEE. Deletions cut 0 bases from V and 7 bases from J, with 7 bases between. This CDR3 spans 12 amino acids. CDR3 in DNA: TGTGCCAGCAGCTTGGACAACCTTGGCTACACCTTC. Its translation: CASSLDNLGYTF.